The text below deals with one T cell receptor (beta chain). Its antigen is unidentified. This specimen comes from a study of blood T cells in healthy people across ages. The study, taken as a whole, reports: PBMC samples, being unsorted, prevented any conclusive comparison of naive and antigen-experienced cells. In long-lived donors, naive CD4+ cell counts and diversity exceeded those of aged donors.

Primed by a sample-barcoded 5' primer and a J-beta primer mix, a second PCR proceeded for about 6 to 12 cycles. The authors tagged each cDNA molecule using a template-switch adaptor with 12 random nucleotides. TCRdb ran MiXCR on the 5' RACE reads and lists one entry per CDR3 protein. The sample yields hundreds of thousands of distinct CDR3 sequences, about 53% seen once. Collection of around 9.3 milliliters of peripheral blood was performed for each donor. The CDR3 runs to 14 residues. The V end lost 1 base, the J end lost 9 bases, and 12 bases lay between the germline ends. In germline, CDR1 is SGHTA, CDR2 FQGTGA.

This sequence originates from a man aged 55 to 70 in good health. The chain has TRBV7-3 and TRBJ2-2; D could derive from TRBD1 or TRBD2 (5 bases each). Sequences were obtained from blood. As DNA, the CDR3 is TGTGCCAGCAGCTTAAATGGGGGTACCAGGGAGCTGTTTTTT. Translated: CASSLNGGTRELFF.